This TCR beta chain originates from a study of blood T cells in healthy people across ages. Study-level points and caveats: A roughly linear age-dependent decrease characterized TCR beta diversity per million T cells.

On this clonotype: Its target is unknown.

A second PCR of about 7 to 11 cycles used a sample-barcoded 5' primer and a J-beta primer mix. TCRdb analysed the 5' RACE reads with MiXCR anew, one entry per CDR3 protein. The data contain hundreds of thousands of distinct CDR3 sequences, approximately 48% of them seen just once; the ten biggest clones take up roughly a fifth. Germline V gene data show CDR1 as MNHNY and CDR2 as SVGAGI (reference sequence). This CDR3 contains 17 residues. The V and J ends lost 8 bases and 2 bases respectively, with 25 bases between them. Sequencing input: blood. The sequence was obtained from a man in his sixties in good health. The chain recombines TRBV6-6 with TRBJ2-7; TRBD1 might be the D (6 bases). The CDR3 protein is CASGPPGHLRRPYEQYF. In DNA form, the CDR3 reads TGTGCCAGCGGCCCTCCGGGACACCTTAGGAGGCCCTACGAGCAGTACTTC.